This is a list of T cell receptor beta chains from one sample in a study of preoperative IRX-2 immunotherapy in early breast cancer. Clones were read by immunoSEQ multiplex PCR, and TCRdb kept only the in-frame ones, dropping some. Of about 98,000 clones detected, roughly 89% appear once; the ten largest clones hold about 2%. The sequencing here drew on tumor tissue, taken after IRX-2 immunotherapy. The source is a human donor with breast cancer. Each CDR3 is given with its conserved first and last residue. A D gene is named only where the DNA matches it firmly. Not all rows give a size; the values are once, few, many and, for expanded clones, a class.

CASSPSDTDTQYF,TGTGCCAGCTCTCCCTCAGACACAGATACGCAGTATTTT,-,-,TRBJ2-3,TRBV18
CATQTQGWGSTGELFF,TGTGCCACACAAACACAGGGATGGGGGAGCACCGGGGAGCTGTTTTTT,-,once,TRBJ2-2,TRBV7-8
CASYTKEGKNTEAFF,TGTGCCAGCTACACCAAGGAAGGGAAGAACACTGAAGCTTTCTTT,-,once,TRBJ1-1,TRBV18
CASSYSGRGGQPQHF,TGTGCCAGCAGTTACTCGGGCAGGGGGGGACAGCCCCAGCATTTT,TRBD1,-,TRBJ1-5,TRBV6-8
CASSLYRASSSYEQYF,TGTGCCAGCAGTTTGTACAGGGCCTCGAGCTCCTACGAGCAGTACTTC,-,-,TRBJ2-7,TRBV28
CASSTGQGNVQGYTF,TGTGCCAGCAGTACCGGACAGGGCAACGTTCAAGGCTACACCTTC,TRBD1,-,TRBJ1-2,TRBV28
CAIGTGGYQPQHF,TGTGCCATTGGGACAGGGGGGTATCAGCCCCAGCATTTT,TRBD1,-,TRBJ1-5,TRBV19
CASSESLGQAQETQYF,TGTGCCAGCAGTGAGAGCCTCGGACAGGCTCAAGAGACCCAGTACTTC,TRBD1,once,TRBJ2-5,TRBV6-8
CASSRGEGVGYTF,TGTGCCAGCTCCCGGGGCGAGGGCGTTGGCTACACCTTC,-,once,TRBJ1-2,TRBV19
CASRQGWNGYTF,TGTGCCAGTAGACAGGGGTGGAATGGCTACACCTTC,TRBD1,once,TRBJ1-2,TRBV19
CAIRGTGEAYSPLHF,TGTGCCATCAGGGGGACAGGGGAGGCTTATTCACCCCTCCACTTT,TRBD1,-,TRBJ1-6,TRBV6-8
CASSWGVRGETQYF,TGTGCCAGCAGTTGGGGGGTCAGGGGGGAGACCCAGTACTTC,-,-,TRBJ2-5,TRBV25-1
CSVGDPSAKRGYGYTF,TGCAGCGTTGGTGACCCCAGTGCGAAAAGGGGCTATGGCTACACCTTC,-,-,TRBJ1-2,TRBV29-1
CASSQPGGGSPLHF,TGTGCCAGCAGTCAGCCTGGAGGGGGATCACCCCTCCACTTT,-,-,TRBJ1-6,TRBV6-8
CASRGAVNYGYTF,TGTGCCAGCAGGGGGGCCGTAAACTATGGCTACACCTTC,-,-,TRBJ1-2,TRBV28
CAGAGVVSGANVLTF,TGCGCGGGGGCAGGGGTCGTCTCTGGGGCCAACGTCCTGACTTTC,-,once,TRBJ2-6,TRBV29-1
CASSTREGGLGQPQHF,TGTGCCAGTAGTACCCGCGAGGGGGGTTTGGGTCAGCCCCAGCATTTT,-,-,TRBJ1-5,TRBV19
CASSPQENSYEQYF,TGTGCTAGCAGCCCACAAGAGAATTCCTACGAGCAGTACTTC,-,-,TRBJ2-7,TRBV7-6
CSVARSSGNTIYF,TGCAGCGTTGCACGGAGCTCTGGAAACACCATATATTTT,-,few,TRBJ1-3,TRBV29-1
CASRRTGRNTEAFF,TGTGCCAGCAGACGGACAGGCAGGAACACTGAAGCTTTCTTT,TRBD1,few,TRBJ1-1,TRBV11-3
CATSRYGQGGGNTIYF,TGTGCCACCAGCCGCTACGGACAGGGTGGTGGAAACACCATATATTTT,TRBD1,-,TRBJ1-3,TRBV15
CASSLVRAGGDEQFF,TGCGCCAGCAGCTTGGTACGAGCGGGAGGGGATGAGCAGTTCTTC,TRBD2,-,TRBJ2-1,TRBV5-1
CASSLGWEGYEQYF,TGCGCCAGCAGCTTGGGATGGGAGGGATACGAGCAGTACTTC,TRBD2,-,TRBJ2-7,TRBV5-1
CASSGLTTEAFF,TGTGCCAGCAGTGGGCTAACCACTGAAGCTTTCTTT,-,-,TRBJ1-1,TRBV6-8
CATSRDIGSYEQYF,TGTGCCACCAGCAGAGATATCGGGTCCTACGAGCAGTACTTC,-,-,TRBJ2-7,TRBV15
CASRMDARPSSYEQYF,TGCGCCAGCCGGATGGACGCGCGGCCCAGCTCCTACGAGCAGTACTTC,-,-,TRBJ2-7,TRBV5-1
CASSPGGAGLYEQYF,TGCGCCAGCAGCCCTGGTGGAGCGGGGCTTTACGAGCAGTACTTC,TRBD2,-,TRBJ2-7,TRBV5-1
CASSRTSGGAETQYF,TGTGCCAGCAGCCGGACTAGCGGGGGGGCAGAGACCCAGTACTTC,TRBD2,-,TRBJ2-5,TRBV14